Listed here are 6 T cell receptor beta chains from one sample, sequenced in a study of T cells in Graves' hyperthyroidism and ophthalmopathy. RNA transcripts yielded amplified TCR beta CDR3 regions. HTBI primers were used for first-round RT-PCR of the TCR CDR3. TCRdb fed the multiplex PCR reads into MiXCR, producing one record per CDR3 protein. There are more than 500,000 distinct CDR3 sequences in the sample; 15% to 20% occur only once, and less than 30% lies in the top ten. Sample: blood. The receptors shown here come from a young woman with Graves' ophthalmopathy.

This clonotype was observed at least ten times. The V gene is TRBV20-1, the J gene TRBJ2-1; 7 bases line up with TRBD2. The trim removed 2 bases at V and 3 bases at J, leaving 4 bases unmatched. CDR1 is DFQATT and CDR2 is SNEGSKA in the germline V gene (reference sequence). The CDR3 sequence is 14 residues long. CDR3 protein: CSARPTSLYNEQFF. The DNA of the CDR3 is TGCAGTGCTAGACCGACTAGCCTCTACAATGAGCAGTTCTTC.

This clonotype came up a few times. The chain recombines TRBV13 with TRBJ2-1; TRBD1 agrees at 10 bases. Germline assignment: CDR1 PRHDT and CDR2 FYEKMQ (reference sequence). J gave up 5 bases and V 5 bases, and 9 bases lay outside the gene matches. CDR3 size: 16 residues. CDR3 in amino acids: CASSTTGTGDNNEQFF. The CDR3 DNA follows: TGTGCCAGCAGCACGACCGGGACAGGGGATAACAATGAGCAGTTCTTC.

This clonotype appeared many times. The chain links TRBV7-9 to TRBJ2-3; D gene ambiguous. The CDR3 length is 15 residues. Germline-derived CDR1 and CDR2 are SEHNR and FQNEAQ (reference sequence). V lost 5 bases and J 0 bases, leaving 12 bases between the germline ends. The CDR3 here is CASSPPWASTDTQYF. Written as DNA, the CDR3 is TGTGCCAGCAGCCCCCCCTGGGCTAGCACAGATACGCAGTATTTT.

There are many counts of this clonotype. The CDR3 nucleotides are TGTGCCAGCAGCCCCACCCCAGGGTCCTACGAGCAGTACTTC. This sequence encodes CASSPTPGSYEQYF. This sequence joins TRBV7-8 and TRBJ2-7, with D possibly matching TRBD1 (5 bases). The CDR3 extends over 14 amino acids. V lost 5 bases, J lost 1 base, and 12 bases lay in between. The V gene's germline CDR1 is SGHVS and CDR2 FQNEAQ.

This clonotype was counted many times. V usage is TRBV28 and J usage is TRBJ2-1, with D perhaps TRBD2 (6 bases). Germline CDR1 and CDR2: MDHEN and SYDVKM. Trimming took 1 base from V and 5 from J, leaving 15 bases between them. There are 16 residues in the CDR3. DNA of the CDR3: TGTGCCAGCAGTTTATTAAGCGGGCCTTTAAACAATGAGCAGTTCTTC. Protein product: CASSLLSGPLNNEQFF.

This clonotype was found many times. CDR3 in DNA: TGTGCCAGCAGCCAAGGGACTGATTACGAGCAGTACTTC. This gives the protein CASSQGTDYEQYF. This chain links TRBV4-2 with TRBJ2-7, with D maybe TRBD2 (5 bases). This CDR3 has 13 amino acids. Per the germline V gene, CDR1 is LGHNA and CDR2 is YNFKEQ. Trimming took 1 base from V and 4 from J, leaving 8 bases between them.